The clone carrying this T cell receptor (beta chain) was detected many times. Its specificity is not known. The data were obtained in a study of neurological immune-mediated disorders. Looking at the study overall: There were roughly 35 multiple sclerosis patients. Of these, around 30 had relapsing-remitting MS and 3 had secondary progressive MS.

The unsorted libraries were generated from a total of 2 million PBMCs, which had been stored in RNAlater at -80 C. Whole-study findings and limits: Phylogenetic grouping put 18 of 34 multiple sclerosis patients' repertoires into one related-CDR3 cluster, a possible signature.

V was shortened by 5 bases and J by 2 bases, with 9 bases between the two germline ends. CDR3 size: 13 residues. A single record per CDR3 protein comes from TCRdb applying MiXCR to the 5' RACE reads. The table records about 40,000 distinct CDR3 sequences, roughly 2.5% of them present only once. The source of this sequence is a man aged 50 to 60 with multiple sclerosis. Sequenced input: PBMCs. The chain is built from TRBV12-3 or TRBV12-4 and TRBJ1-1; D unresolved. CDR3 nucleotide sequence: TGTGCCAGCAGTCGTCGTTATAACACTGAAGCTTTCTTT. It specifies CASSRRYNTEAFF.